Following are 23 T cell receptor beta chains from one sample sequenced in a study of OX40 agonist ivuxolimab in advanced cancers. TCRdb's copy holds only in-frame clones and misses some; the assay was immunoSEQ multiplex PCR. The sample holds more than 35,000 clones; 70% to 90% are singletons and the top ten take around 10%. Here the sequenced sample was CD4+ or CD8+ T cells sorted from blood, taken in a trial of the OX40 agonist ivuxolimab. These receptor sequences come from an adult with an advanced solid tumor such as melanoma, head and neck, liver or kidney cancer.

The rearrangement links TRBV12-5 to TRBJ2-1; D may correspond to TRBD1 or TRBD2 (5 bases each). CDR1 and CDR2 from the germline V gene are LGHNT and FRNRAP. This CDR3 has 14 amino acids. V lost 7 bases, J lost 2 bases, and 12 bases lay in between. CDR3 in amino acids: CASAPGDPYNEQFF. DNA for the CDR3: TGTGCTAGTGCCCCTGGGGACCCCTACAATGAGCAGTTCTTC. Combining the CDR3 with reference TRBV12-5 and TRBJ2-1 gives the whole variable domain DARVTQTPRHKVTEMGQEVTMRCQPILGHNTVFWYRQTMMQGLELLAYFRNRAPLDDSGMPKDRFSAEMPDATLATLKIQPSEPRDSAVYFCASAPGDPYNEQFFGPGTRLTVL.

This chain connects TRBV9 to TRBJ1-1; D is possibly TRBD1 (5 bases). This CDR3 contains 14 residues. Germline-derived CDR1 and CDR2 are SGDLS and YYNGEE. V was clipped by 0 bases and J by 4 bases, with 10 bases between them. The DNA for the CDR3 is TGTGCCAGCAGCGTAGGGGGAGGGACCACTGAAGCTTTCTTT. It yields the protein CASSVGGGTTEAFF. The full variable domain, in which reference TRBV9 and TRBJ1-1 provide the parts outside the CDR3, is DSGVTQTPKHLITATGQRVTLRCSPRSGDLSVYWYQQSLDQGLQFLIQYYNGEERAKGNILERFSAQQFPDLHSELNLSSLELGDSALYFCASSVGGGTTEAFFGQGTRLTVV.

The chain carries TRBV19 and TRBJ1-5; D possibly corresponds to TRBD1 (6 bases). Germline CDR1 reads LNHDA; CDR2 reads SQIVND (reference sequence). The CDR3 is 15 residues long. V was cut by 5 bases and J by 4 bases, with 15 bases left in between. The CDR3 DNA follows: TGTGCCAGTAGTCCCACGGACAGATCGAATCAGCCCCAGCATTTT. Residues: CASSPTDRSNQPQHF.

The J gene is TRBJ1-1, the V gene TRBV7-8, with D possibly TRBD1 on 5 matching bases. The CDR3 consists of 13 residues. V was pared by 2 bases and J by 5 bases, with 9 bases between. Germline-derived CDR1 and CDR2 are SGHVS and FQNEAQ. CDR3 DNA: TGTGCCAGCAGCTTACAGGGAAAGACTGAAGCTTTCTTT. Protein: CASSLQGKTEAFF.

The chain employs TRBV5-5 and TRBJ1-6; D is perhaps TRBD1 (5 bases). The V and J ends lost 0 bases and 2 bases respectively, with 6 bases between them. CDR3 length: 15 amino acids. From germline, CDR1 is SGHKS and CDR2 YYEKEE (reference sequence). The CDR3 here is CASSLGTTYNSPLHF. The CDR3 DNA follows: TGTGCCAGCAGCTTGGGGACAACCTATAATTCACCCCTCCACTTT.

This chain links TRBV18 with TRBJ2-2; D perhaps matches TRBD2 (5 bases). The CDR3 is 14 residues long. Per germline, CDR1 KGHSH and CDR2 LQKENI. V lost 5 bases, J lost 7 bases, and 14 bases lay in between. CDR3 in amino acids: CASSTGWIFGELFF. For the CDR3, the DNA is TGTGCCAGCTCAACGGGGTGGATTTTCGGGGAGCTGTTTTTT.

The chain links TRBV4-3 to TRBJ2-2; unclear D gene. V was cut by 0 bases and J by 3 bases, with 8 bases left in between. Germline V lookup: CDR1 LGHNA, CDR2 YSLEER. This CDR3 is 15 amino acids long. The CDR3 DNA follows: TGCGCCAGCAGCCAAGAGGTTTACCACACCGGGGAGCTGTTTTTT. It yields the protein CASSQEVYHTGELFF.

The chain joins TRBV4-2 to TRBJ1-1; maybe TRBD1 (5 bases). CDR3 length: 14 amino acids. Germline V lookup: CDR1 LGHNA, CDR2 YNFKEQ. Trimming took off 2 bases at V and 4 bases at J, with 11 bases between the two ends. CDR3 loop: CASSQKMGGTEAFF. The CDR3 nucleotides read TGTGCCAGCAGCCAAAAAATGGGGGGCACTGAAGCTTTCTTT.

As DNA, the CDR3 is TGCGCCAGCAGCCCTTTGGACAGTGGAAACACCATATATTTT. This sequence encodes CASSPLDSGNTIYF. This chain uses TRBV5-1 with TRBJ1-3, with D perhaps TRBD1 (6 bases). The germline V gene has CDR1 SGHRS and CDR2 YFSETQ. CDR3 length equals 14 residues. V lost 4 bases and J 3 bases, leaving 11 bases between the germline ends.

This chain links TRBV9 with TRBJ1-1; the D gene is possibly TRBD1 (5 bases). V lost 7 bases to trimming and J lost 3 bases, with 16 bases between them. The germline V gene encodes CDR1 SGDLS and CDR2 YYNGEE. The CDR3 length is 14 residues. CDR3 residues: CASAGGTSYTEAFF. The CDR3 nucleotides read TGTGCCAGCGCCGGGGGGACCTCATACACTGAAGCTTTCTTT. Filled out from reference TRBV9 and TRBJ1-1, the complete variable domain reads DSGVTQTPKHLITATGQRVTLRCSPRSGDLSVYWYQQSLDQGLQFLIQYYNGEERAKGNILERFSAQQFPDLHSELNLSSLELGDSALYFCASAGGTSYTEAFFGQGTRLTVV.

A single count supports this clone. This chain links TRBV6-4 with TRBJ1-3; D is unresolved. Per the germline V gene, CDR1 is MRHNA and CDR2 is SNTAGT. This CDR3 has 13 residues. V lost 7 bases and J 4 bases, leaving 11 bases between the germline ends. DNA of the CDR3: TGTGCCAGCACCTCTGGTGGGGGAAACACCATATATTTT. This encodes CASTSGGGNTIYF.

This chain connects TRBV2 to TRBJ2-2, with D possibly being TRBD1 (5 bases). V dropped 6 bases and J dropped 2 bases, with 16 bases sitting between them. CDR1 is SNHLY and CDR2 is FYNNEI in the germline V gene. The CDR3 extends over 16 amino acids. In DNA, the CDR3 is TGTGCCAGCAGCAACGACAGACGAACTAACACCGGGGAGCTGTTTTTT. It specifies CASSNDRRTNTGELFF.

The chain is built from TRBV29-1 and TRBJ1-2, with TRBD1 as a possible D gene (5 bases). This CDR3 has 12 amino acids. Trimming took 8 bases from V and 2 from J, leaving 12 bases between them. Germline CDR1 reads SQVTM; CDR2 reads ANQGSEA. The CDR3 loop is CSPGRTNYGYTF. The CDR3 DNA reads TGCAGCCCTGGGAGGACAAACTATGGCTACACCTTC.

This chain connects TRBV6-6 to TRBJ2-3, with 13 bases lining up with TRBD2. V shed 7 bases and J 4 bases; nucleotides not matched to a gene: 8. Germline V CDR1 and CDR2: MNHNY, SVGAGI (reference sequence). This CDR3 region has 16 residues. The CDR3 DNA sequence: TGTGCCAGCACCAGACTAGCGGGAGGATCCGCAGATACGCAGTATTTT. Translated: CASTRLAGGSADTQYF.

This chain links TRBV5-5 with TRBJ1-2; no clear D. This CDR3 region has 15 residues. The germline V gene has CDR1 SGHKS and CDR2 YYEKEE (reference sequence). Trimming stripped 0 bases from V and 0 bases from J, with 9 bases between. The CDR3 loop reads CASSLEVTSNYGYTF. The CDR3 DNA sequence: TGTGCCAGCAGCTTGGAAGTTACCTCTAACTATGGCTACACCTTC.

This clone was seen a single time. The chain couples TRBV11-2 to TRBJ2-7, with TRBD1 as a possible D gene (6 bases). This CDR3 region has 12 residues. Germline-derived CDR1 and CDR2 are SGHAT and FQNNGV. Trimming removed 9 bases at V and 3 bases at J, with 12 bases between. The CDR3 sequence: CASSPGDYEQYF. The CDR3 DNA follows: TGTGCCAGTAGCCCAGGGGACTACGAGCAGTACTTC.

The CDR3 DNA is TGTGCCAGCAGCTTAGAGAGCGGGAGTAGTGGCGAGCAGTACTTC. The encoded protein is CASSLESGSSGEQYF. J is TRBJ2-7 and V is TRBV7-9, with 8 bases aligning to TRBD2. The length of the CDR3 is 15 residues. CDR1 and CDR2 from the germline V gene are SEHNR and FQNEAQ (reference sequence). Unmatched junction bases numbered 8, after V lost 1 base and J lost 6 bases. Full variable domain (rest looked up from reference TRBV7-9 and TRBJ2-7): DTGVSQNPRHKITKRGQNVTFRCDPISEHNRLYWYRQTLGQGPEFLTYFQNEAQLEKSRLLSDRFSAERPKGSFSTLEIQRTEQGDSAMYLCASSLESGSSGEQYFGPGTRLTVT.

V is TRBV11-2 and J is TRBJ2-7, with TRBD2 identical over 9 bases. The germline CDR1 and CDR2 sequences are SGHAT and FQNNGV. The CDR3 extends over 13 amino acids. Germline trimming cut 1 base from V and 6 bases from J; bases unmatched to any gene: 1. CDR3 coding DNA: TGTGCCAGCAGCTTAGGCGGGAGGGGCGAGCAGTACTTC. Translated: CASSLGGRGEQYF.

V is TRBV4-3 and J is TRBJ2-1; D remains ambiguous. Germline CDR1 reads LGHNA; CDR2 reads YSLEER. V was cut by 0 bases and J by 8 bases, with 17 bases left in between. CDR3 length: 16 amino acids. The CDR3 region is CASSQESMDRNDEQFF. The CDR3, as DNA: TGCGCCAGCAGCCAAGAATCCATGGACCGAAACGATGAGCAGTTCTTC.

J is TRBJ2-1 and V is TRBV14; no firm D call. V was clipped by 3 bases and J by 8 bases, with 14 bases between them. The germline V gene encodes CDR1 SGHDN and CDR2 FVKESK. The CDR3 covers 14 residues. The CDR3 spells CASSHSLLGHEQFF. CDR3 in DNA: TGTGCCAGCAGCCACAGCCTCCTGGGTCATGAGCAGTTCTTC.

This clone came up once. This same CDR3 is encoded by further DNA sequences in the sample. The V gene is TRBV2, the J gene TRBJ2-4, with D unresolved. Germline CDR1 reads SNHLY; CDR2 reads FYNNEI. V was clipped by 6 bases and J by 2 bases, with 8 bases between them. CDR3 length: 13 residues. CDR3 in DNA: TGTGCCAGCAGACCTAAAACCAAAAACATTCAGTACTTC. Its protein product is CASRPKTKNIQYF.

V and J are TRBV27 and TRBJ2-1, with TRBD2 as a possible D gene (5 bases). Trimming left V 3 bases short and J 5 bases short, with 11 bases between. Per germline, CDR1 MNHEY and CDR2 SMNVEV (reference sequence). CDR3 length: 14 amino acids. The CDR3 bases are TGTGCCAGCAGTTTCAGCGGTAGGCACAATGAGCAGTTCTTC. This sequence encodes CASSFSGRHNEQFF.

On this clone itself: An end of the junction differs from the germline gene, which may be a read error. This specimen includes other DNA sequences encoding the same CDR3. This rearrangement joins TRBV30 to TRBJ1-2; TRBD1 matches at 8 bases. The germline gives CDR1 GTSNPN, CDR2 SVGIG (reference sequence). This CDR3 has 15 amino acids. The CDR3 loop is CAWSLRTGFNYGYTF. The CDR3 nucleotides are TGCGCCTGGAGTCTACGGACAGGGTTCAACTATGGCTACACCTTC.